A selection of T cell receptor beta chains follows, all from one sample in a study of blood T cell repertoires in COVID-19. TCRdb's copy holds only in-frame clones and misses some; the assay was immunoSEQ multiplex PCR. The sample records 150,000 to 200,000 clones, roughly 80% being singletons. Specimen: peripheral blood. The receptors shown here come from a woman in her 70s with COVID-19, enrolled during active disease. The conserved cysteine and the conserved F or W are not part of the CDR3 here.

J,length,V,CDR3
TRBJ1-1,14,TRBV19,ASSTARQGGFTEAF
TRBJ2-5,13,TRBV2,ASSGRLGTQETQY
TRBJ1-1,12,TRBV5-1,ASSLRAGQGEAF
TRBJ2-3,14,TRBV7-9,ASSNIAGVRTDTQY
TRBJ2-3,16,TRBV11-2,ASSLGTSGASSTDTQY
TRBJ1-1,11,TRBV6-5,ASSLDRGTEAF
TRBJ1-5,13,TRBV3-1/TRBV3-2,ASSQGQRSNQPQH
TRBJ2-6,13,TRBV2,ASKGGAYGANVLT
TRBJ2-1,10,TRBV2,ASRQGGEEQF
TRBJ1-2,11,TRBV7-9,ASSLRGLGGYT
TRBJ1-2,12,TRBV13,ASSISPGEGGYT
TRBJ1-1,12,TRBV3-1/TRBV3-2,ASSQAGVNTEAF
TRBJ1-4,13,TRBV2,ASSVTGNANEKLF
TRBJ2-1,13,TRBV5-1,ASSETGGTHNEQF
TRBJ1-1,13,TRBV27,ASSLFMGGPTEAF
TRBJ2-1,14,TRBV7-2,ASSPRRAGGVNEQF
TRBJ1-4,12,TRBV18,ASSPAVTNEKLF
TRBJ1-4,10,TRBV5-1,ASSFSNEKLF
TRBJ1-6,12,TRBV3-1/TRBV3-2,ASSQLQGSSPLH
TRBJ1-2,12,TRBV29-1,SVESGQALSGYT
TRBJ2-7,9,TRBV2,ASKRSGEQY
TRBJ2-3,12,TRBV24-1,ATSREGYTDTQY
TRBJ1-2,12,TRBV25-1,ASSEYGRGGGYT
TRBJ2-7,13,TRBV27,ASSLGLAGAYEQY
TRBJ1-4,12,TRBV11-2,ASSYRVGDEKLF
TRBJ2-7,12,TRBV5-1,ASSPQVGTYEQY
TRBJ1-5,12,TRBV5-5,ASSRDRANQPQH
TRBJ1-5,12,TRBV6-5,ASRGTGVEQPQH
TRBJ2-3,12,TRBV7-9,ASRQGQATDTQY
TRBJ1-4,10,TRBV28,ASSQDRVKLF
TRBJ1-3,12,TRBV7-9,ASSPGTVGNTIY
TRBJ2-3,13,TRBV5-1,ASSSSRLTTDTQY
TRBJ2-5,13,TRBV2,ASSAGLAEWETQY
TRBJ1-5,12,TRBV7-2,ASSMSRDSQPQH
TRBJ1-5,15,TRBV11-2,ASSLDPGGVGGQPQH
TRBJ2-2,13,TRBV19,ASSVSRANTGELF
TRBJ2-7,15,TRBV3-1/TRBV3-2,ASSYGTSGRGDGEQY
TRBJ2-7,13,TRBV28,ASSSSGRPPYEQY
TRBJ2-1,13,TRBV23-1,ASSQSLAGGNEQF
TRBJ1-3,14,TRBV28,ASSFRWASGGNTIY
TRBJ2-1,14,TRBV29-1,SVRPITSGSYNEQF
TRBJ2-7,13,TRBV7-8,ASSLWSRGLGEQY
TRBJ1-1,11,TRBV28,ASSLEHSPKAF
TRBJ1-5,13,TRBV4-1,ASSQDFGWSQPQH
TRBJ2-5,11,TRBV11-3,ASSFGYQETQY
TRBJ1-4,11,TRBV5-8,ASSLVRNEKLF
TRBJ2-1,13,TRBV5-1,ASKAGGMVLNEQF
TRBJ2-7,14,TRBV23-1,ASSQSGGGGGYEQY
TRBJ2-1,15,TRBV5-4,ASSLDIGGRTDNEQF
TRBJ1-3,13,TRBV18,ASSPPTHPGNTIY
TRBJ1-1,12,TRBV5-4,ASSLGGTNTEAF
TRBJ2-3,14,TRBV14,ASSSRLAGSTDTQY
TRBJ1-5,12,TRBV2,ASTEWGSNQPQH